The sequence of this T cell receptor (beta chain) was determined in a study of control samples from healthy donors and cancer patients. Assay used: immunoSEQ multiplex PCR; TCRdb lists only in-frame clones, some missing. The sample yields around 80,000 clones, around nine tenths seen once. In germline, CDR1 is SGHRS, CDR2 YFSETQ. J was trimmed by 11 bases and V by 0 bases; bases with no gene match: 10. The CDR3 extends over 15 amino acids. This receptor was obtained from a man in his fifties in good health. This chain joins TRBV5-1 and TRBJ2-2, with 7 bases aligning to TRBD2. The sequencing input was blood. For the CDR3, the DNA is TGCGCCAGCAGCTTGGCCGCGGCGGGGGTCCGTGAGCTGTTTTTT. Protein sequence: CASSLAAAGVRELFF.